This T cell receptor beta chain was sequenced for a study of T-cell reconstitution after alpha-beta-depleted transplantation in children. Preparation of the TCRbeta library involved a method that used unique molecular identifiers. TCRdb used MiXCR to reprocess the PCR reads, holding one entry per CDR3 protein. The repertoire holds under 450,000 distinct CDR3 sequences, with about 16% as singletons. Points on this clonotype: The antigen is undetermined.

Findings and limits, study-wide: The origin of high day-60 TCRbeta diversity in some patients lay in surviving recipient T cells and thymic progenitors.

With 5 bases clipped from V and 3 bases from J, the junction kept 12 bases outside the gene matches. Germline values: CDR1 SGHAT, CDR2 FQNNGV. CDR3 length: 18 amino acids. The clonotype comes from a boy younger than two who had a stem cell transplant for Wiskott-Aldrich syndrome, so the T cells may come from the graft donor. The chain has TRBV11-2 and TRBJ2-2; 10 bases agree with TRBD2. The sequences come from PBMCs, mostly from graft donor cells, collected 360 days after TCRalphabeta/CD19-depleted stem cell transplant. CDR3 coding DNA: TGTGCCAGCAGCACCAGCCTTCTAGCGGGGGTGCACACCGGGGAGCTGTTTTTT. It encodes CASSTSLLAGVHTGELFF.